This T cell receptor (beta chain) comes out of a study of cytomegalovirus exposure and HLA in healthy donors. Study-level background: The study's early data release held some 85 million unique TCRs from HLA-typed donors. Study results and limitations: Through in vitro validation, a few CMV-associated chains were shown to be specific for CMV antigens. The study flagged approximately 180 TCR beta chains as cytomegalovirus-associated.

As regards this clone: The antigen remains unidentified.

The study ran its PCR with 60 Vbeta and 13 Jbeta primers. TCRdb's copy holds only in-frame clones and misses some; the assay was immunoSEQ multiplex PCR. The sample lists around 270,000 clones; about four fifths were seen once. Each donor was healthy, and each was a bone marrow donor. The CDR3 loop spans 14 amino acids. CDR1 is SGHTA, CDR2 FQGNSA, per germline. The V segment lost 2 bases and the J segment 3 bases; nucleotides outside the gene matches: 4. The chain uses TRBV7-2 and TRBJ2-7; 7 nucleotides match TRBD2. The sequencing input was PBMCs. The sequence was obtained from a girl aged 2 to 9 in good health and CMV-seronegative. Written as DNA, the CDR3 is TGTGCCAGCAGCTTAACTAGCGATCGCTACGAGCAGTACTTC. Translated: CASSLTSDRYEQYF.